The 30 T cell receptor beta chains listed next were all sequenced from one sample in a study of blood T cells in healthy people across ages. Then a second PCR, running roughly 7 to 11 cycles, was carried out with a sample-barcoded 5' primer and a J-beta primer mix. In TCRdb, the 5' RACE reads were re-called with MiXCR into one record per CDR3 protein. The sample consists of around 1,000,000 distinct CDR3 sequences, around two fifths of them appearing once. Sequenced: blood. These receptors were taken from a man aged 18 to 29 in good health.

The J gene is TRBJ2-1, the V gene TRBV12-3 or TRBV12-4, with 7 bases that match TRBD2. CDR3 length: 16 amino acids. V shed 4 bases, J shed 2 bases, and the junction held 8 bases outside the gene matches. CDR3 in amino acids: CASSSGEAGPYNEQFF. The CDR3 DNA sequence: TGTGCCAGCAGTTCCGGGGAAGCGGGGCCCTACAATGAGCAGTTCTTC.

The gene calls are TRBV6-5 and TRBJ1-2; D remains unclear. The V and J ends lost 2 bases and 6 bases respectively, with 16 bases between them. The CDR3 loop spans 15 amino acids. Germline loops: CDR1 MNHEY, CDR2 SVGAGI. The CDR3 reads CASSYAKPETNGYTF. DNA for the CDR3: TGTGCCAGCAGTTACGCGAAGCCAGAAACCAATGGCTACACCTTC.

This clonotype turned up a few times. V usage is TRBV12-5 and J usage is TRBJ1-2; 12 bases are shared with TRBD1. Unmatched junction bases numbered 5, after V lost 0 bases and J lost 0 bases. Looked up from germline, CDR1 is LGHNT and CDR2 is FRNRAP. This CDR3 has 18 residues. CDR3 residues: CASGLVLGTGGPNYGYTF. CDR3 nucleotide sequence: TGTGCTAGTGGTTTGGTACTGGGGACAGGGGGCCCTAACTATGGCTACACCTTC.

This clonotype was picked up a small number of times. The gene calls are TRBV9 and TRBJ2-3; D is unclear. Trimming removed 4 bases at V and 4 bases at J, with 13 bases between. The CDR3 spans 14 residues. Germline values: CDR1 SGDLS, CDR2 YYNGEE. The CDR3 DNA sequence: TGTGCCAGCAGCCTAAGTCACAGCGCAGATACGCAGTATTTT. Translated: CASSLSHSADTQYF.

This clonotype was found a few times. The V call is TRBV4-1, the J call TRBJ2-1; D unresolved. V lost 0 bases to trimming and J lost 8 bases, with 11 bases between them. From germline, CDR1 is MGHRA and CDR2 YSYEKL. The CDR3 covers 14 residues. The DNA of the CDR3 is TGCGCCAGCAGCCAAGATCCTGGAGCGTATGAGCAGTTCTTC. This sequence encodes CASSQDPGAYEQFF.

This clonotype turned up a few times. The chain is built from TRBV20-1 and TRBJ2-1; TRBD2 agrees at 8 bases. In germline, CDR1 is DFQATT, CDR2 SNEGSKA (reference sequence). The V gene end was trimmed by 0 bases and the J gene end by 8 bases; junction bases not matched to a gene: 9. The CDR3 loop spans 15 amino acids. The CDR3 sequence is CSAREFLAGSHEQFF. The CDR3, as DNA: TGCAGTGCTAGAGAGTTCCTAGCGGGCTCCCATGAGCAGTTCTTC.

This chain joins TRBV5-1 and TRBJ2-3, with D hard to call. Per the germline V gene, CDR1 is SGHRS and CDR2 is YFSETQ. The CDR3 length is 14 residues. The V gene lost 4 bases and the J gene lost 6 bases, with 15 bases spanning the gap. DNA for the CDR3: TGCGCCAGCAGCCTGTCGACACTCGAGGATACGCAGTATTTT. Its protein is CASSLSTLEDTQYF.

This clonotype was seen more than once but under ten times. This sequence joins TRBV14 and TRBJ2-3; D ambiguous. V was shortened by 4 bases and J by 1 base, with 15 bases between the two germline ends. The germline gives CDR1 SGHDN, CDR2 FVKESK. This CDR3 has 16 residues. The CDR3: CASSLGVNLGTDTQYF. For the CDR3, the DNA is TGTGCCAGCAGCCTTGGTGTGAACCTCGGCACAGATACGCAGTATTTT.

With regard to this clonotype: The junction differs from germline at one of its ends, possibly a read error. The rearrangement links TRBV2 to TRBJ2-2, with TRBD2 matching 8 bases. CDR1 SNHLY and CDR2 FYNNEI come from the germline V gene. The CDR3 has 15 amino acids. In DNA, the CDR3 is TGTGCCAACAGTGATTCAGGGCAGGGACTAGGCGAGCTGTTTTTT. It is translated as CANSDSGQGLGELFF.

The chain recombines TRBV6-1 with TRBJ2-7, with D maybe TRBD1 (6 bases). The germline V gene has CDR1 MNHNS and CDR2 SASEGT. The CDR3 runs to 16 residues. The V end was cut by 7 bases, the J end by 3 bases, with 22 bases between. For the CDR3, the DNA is TGTGCCAGCAATGACGCGTTGGCAGGGGAGTTCTACGAGCAGTACTTC. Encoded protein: CASNDALAGEFYEQYF.

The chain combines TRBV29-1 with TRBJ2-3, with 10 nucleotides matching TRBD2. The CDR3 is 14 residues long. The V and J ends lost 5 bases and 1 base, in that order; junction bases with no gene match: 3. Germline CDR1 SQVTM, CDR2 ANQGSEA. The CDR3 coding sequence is TGCAGCGTTATCCTAGCGGGGGGCACAGATACGCAGTATTTT. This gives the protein CSVILAGGTDTQYF.

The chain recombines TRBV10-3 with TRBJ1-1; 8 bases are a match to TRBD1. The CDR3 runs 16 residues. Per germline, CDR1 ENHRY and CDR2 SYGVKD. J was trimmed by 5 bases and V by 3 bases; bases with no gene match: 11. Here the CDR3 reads CAISDTGTGSRTEAFF. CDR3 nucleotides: TGTGCCATCAGTGACACCGGGACAGGTTCGAGAACTGAAGCTTTCTTT.

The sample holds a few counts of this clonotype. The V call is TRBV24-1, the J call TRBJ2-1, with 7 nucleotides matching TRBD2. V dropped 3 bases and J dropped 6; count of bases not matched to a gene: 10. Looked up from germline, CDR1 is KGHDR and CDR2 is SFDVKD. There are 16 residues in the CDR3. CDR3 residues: CATSDLPSWEGNEQFF. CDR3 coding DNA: TGTGCCACCAGTGATCTCCCCTCTTGGGAGGGCAATGAGCAGTTCTTC.

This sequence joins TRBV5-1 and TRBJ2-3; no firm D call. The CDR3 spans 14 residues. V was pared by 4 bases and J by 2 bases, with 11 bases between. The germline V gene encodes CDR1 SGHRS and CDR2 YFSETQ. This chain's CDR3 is CASSPDRTTDTQYF. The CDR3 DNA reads TGCGCCAGCAGCCCCGACCGAACCACAGATACGCAGTATTTT.

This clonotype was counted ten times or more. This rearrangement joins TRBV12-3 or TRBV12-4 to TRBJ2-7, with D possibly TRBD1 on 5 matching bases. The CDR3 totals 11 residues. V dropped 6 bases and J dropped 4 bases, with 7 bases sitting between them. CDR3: CASSPGYEQYF. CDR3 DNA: TGTGCCAGCAGCCCAGGGTACGAGCAGTACTTC.

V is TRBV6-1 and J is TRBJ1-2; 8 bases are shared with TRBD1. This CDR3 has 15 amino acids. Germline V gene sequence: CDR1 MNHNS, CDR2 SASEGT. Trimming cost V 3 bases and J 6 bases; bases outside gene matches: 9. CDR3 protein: CASSETGALVNGYTF. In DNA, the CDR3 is TGTGCCAGCAGTGAGACAGGGGCTTTAGTAAATGGCTACACCTTC.

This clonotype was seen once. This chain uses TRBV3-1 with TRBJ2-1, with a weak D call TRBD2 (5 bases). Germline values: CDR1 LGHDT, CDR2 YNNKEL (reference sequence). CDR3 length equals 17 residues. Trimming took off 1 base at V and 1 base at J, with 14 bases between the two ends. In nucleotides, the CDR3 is TGTGCCAGCAGCCAAGGCGAGATACGGGGTTCCTACAATGAGCAGTTCTTC. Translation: CASSQGEIRGSYNEQFF.

This CDR3 is CASSFTGPDTEAFF. The CDR3 DNA is TGTGCCAGCAGCTTTACAGGGCCCGACACTGAAGCTTTCTTT. The chain combines TRBV6-2 or TRBV6-3 with TRBJ1-1; the D gene is possibly TRBD1 (6 bases). There are 14 residues in the CDR3. Germline CDR1 reads MNHEY; CDR2 reads SVGEGT. Trimming shortened V by 6 bases and J by 3 bases, and 14 bases separated the two germline ends.

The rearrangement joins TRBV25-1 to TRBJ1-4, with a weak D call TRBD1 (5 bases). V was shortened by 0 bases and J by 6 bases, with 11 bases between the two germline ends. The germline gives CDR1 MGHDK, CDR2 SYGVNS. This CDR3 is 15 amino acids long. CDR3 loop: CASSEYKGRDEKLFF. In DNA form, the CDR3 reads TGTGCCAGCAGTGAATATAAGGGGAGGGATGAAAAACTGTTTTTT.

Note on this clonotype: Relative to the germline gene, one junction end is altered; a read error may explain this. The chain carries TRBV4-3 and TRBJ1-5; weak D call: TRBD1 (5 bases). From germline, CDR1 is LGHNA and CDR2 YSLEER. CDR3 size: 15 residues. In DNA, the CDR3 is TGTGCCAGCAGCCAAGGGACTGTTAGCAATCAGCCCCAGCATTTT. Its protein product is CASSQGTVSNQPQHF.

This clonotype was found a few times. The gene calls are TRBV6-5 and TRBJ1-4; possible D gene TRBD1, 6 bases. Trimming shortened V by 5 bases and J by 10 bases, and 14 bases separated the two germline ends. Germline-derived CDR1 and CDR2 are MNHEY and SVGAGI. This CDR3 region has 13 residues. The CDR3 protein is CASSPSQGGKLFF. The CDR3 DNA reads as TGTGCCAGCAGTCCTTCACAGGGAGGAAAACTGTTTTTT.

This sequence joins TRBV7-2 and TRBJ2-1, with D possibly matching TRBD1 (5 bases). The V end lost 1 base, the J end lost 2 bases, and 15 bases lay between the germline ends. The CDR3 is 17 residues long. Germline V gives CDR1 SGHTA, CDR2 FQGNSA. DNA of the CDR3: TGTGCCAGCAGCTTAGAAGGCGGCAGGGCCCCCTACAATGAGCAGTTCTTC. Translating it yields CASSLEGGRAPYNEQFF. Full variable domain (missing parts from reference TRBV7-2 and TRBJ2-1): GAGVSQSPSNKVTEKGKDVELRCDPISGHTALYWYRQSLGQGLEFLIYFQGNSAPDKSGLPSDRFSAERTGGSVSTLTIQRTQQEDSAVYLCASSLEGGRAPYNEQFFGPGTRLTVL.

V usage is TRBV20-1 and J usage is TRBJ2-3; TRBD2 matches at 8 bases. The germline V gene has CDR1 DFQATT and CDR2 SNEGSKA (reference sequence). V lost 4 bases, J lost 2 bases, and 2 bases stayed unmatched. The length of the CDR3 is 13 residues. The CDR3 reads CSATSGLTDTQYF. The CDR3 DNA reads TGCAGTGCTACTAGCGGGCTCACAGATACGCAGTATTTT.

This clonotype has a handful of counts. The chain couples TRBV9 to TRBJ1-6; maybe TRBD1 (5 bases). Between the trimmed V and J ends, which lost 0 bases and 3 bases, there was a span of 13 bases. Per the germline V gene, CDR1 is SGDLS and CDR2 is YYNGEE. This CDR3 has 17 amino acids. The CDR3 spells CASSVASGQGYNSPLHF. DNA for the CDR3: TGTGCCAGCAGCGTAGCCAGTGGGCAGGGCTATAATTCACCCCTCCACTTT. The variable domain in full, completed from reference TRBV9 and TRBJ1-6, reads DSGVTQTPKHLITATGQRVTLRCSPRSGDLSVYWYQQSLDQGLQFLIQYYNGEERAKGNILERFSAQQFPDLHSELNLSSLELGDSALYFCASSVASGQGYNSPLHFGNGTRLTVT.

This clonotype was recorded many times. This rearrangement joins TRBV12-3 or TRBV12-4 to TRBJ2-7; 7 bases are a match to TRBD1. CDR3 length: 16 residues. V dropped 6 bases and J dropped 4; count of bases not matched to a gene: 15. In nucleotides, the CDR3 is TGTGCCAGCAGCCCGGGACAGCTCTTATCGAAGTACGAGCAGTACTTC. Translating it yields CASSPGQLLSKYEQYF.

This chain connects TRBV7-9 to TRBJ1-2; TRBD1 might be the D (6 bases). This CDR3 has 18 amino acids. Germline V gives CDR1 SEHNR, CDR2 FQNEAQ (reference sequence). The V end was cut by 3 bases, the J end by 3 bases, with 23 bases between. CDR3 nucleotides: TGTGCCAGCAGCTTCCTCTACAGCCCTTCGGCAGGGGACTATGGCTACACCTTC. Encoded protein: CASSFLYSPSAGDYGYTF.

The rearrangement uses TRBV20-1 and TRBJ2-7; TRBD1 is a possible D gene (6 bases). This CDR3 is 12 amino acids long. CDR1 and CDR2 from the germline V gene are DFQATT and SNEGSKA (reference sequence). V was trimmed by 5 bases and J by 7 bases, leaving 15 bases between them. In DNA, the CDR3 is TGCAGTGCTCCCTTCGAGGGGGAAGAGCAGTACTTC. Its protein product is CSAPFEGEEQYF.

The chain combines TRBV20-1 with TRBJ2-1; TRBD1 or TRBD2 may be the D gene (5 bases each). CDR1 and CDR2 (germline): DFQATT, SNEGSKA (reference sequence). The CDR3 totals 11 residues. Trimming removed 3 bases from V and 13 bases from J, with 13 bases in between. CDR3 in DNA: TGCAGTGCTAGTCTCTCGGGGCTTCAGTTCTTC. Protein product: CSASLSGLQFF.

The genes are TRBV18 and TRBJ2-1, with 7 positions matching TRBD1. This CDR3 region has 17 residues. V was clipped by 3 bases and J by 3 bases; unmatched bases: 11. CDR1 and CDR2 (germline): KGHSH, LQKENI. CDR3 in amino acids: CASSPEPGQPNYNEQFF. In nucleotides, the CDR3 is TGTGCCAGCTCACCGGAGCCGGGACAGCCCAACTACAATGAGCAGTTCTTC.

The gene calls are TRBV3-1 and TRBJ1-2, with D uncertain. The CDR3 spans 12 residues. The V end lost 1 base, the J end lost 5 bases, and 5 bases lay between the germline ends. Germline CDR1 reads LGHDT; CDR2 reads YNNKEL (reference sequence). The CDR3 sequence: CASSQVEYGYTF. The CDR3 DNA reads TGTGCCAGCAGCCAAGTTGAGTATGGCTACACCTTC.